This TCR beta chain was observed in a study of molecular identifiers for immune sequencing clone quantification. The overall study: Within a replicate experiment, RNA obtained from either approximately 20,000 or 98,000 naive CD8 cells was divided into five aliquots, and four of those aliquots were then sequenced.

Between the trimmed V and J ends, which lost 0 bases and 5 bases, there was a span of 20 bases. This CDR3 has 17 amino acids. CDR1 is MGHRA and CDR2 is YSYEKL in the germline V gene. One entry per CDR3 protein results from TCRdb running MiXCR on the PCR reads. The sample has about 320,000 distinct CDR3 sequences; about 22% are singletons. The TCR comes from a human donor in good health. Some libraries in this study had Jurkat cell RNA spiked in. The sequencing sample was made of naive CD8+ T cells from blood, with Jurkat cell RNA spiked in. Subset here: FACS-sorted CD8+CD4-CCR7+CD45RA+ naive T cells. The rearrangement joins TRBV4-1 to TRBJ2-7, with D possibly TRBD1 on 5 matching bases. CDR3 coding DNA: TGCGCCAGCAGCCAAGAACCACCCCTGGCAAGGGGCCACGAGCAGTACTTC. Protein: CASSQEPPLARGHEQYF.